What follows are 26 T cell receptor beta chains derived from one specimen sequenced in a study of T cells in Graves' hyperthyroidism and ophthalmopathy. Using RNA transcripts as the source, TCR beta CDR3 regions were amplified. Using the HTBI primer set, a first-round RT-PCR was run on the TCR CDR3. One entry per CDR3 protein results from TCRdb running MiXCR on the multiplex PCR reads. Among fewer than 350,000 distinct CDR3 sequences, 15% to 20% were seen once, and the ten largest hold around 54%. Sequenced input: blood. These TCRs come from a woman aged 50 to 60 with Graves' hyperthyroidism.

The gene calls are TRBV2 and TRBJ2-3; the match to TRBD1 covers 8 bases. J lost 4 bases, V lost 4 bases, and 4 bases had no gene match. There are 14 residues in the CDR3. Germline-derived CDR1 and CDR2 are SNHLY and FYNNEI. The CDR3 loop is CASSGAGGADTQYF. The CDR3 DNA is TGTGCCAGCAGTGGGGCAGGGGGCGCAGATACGCAGTATTTT.

V gene TRBV5-1 combines with J gene TRBJ2-2; D possibly corresponds to TRBD2 (6 bases). The CDR3 is made up of 18 amino acids. V was shortened by 4 bases and J by 0 bases, with 19 bases between the two germline ends. Germline CDR1 and CDR2: SGHRS and YFSETQ. The CDR3 is CASSEWTTTGPNTGELFF. CDR3 bases: TGCGCCAGCAGCGAATGGACTACCACCGGGCCGAACACCGGGGAGCTGTTTTTT.

This clonotype was recorded many times. The chain recombines TRBV12-3 or TRBV12-4 with TRBJ1-1; a weak D match, TRBD1 (5 bases). The CDR3 extends over 14 amino acids. V was cut by 3 bases and J by 3 bases, with 11 bases left in between. CDR3 amino acids: CASSLEGRYTEAFF. The DNA for the CDR3 is TGTGCCAGCAGTTTGGAGGGGAGGTACACTGAAGCTTTCTTT.

The chain joins TRBV5-1 to TRBJ1-3; possibly TRBD1 for D (6 bases). Germline V gene lookup returns CDR1 SGHRS and CDR2 YFSETQ. The V and J ends lost 4 bases and 0 bases respectively, with 11 bases between them. The CDR3 sequence is 15 residues long. The CDR3 here is CASSAGQNSGNTIYF. CDR3 bases: TGCGCCAGCAGCGCCGGACAGAACTCTGGAAACACCATATATTTT.

This clonotype was counted at least ten times. This chain joins TRBV2 and TRBJ1-1; D is unresolved. Germline V CDR1 and CDR2: SNHLY, FYNNEI. The CDR3 covers 12 residues. V was cut by 4 bases and J by 1 base, with 4 bases left in between. The CDR3 here is CASSVGNTEAFF. The CDR3, as DNA: TGTGCCAGCAGTGTAGGGAACACTGAAGCTTTCTTT.

The sample holds many counts of this clonotype. The chain joins TRBV11-2 to TRBJ1-1; D unresolved. CDR3 length: 15 residues. In germline, CDR1 is SGHAT, CDR2 FQNNGV. Deletions cut 0 bases from V and 4 bases from J, with 12 bases between. The CDR3 loop reads CASSLDMEVGTEAFF. The CDR3 coding sequence is TGTGCCAGCAGCTTAGATATGGAGGTGGGCACTGAAGCTTTCTTT.

Many counts were recorded for this clonotype. The chain combines TRBV27 with TRBJ2-7; 8 nucleotides agree with TRBD1. The V segment lost 5 bases and the J segment 4 bases; nucleotides outside the gene matches: 7. CDR1 is MNHEY, CDR2 SMNVEV, per germline (reference sequence). This CDR3 has 14 amino acids. The chain's CDR3 is CASSPTDRGYEQYF. The CDR3 DNA follows: TGTGCCAGCAGTCCGACTGACAGGGGTTACGAGCAGTACTTC.

This clonotype has just a few counts. The chain recombines TRBV29-1 with TRBJ2-1, with D possibly being TRBD2 (5 bases). Germline V gene data show CDR1 as SQVTM and CDR2 as ANQGSEA. The CDR3 is made up of 13 amino acids. Trimming stripped 2 bases from V and 0 bases from J, with 5 bases between. For the CDR3, the DNA is TGCAGCGTTGAACGGGGCTCCTACAATGAGCAGTTCTTC. It specifies CSVERGSYNEQFF.

This chain uses TRBV2 with TRBJ2-2, with 7 bases that match TRBD2. J lost 0 bases, V lost 4 bases, and 2 bases had no gene match. Germline lookup yields CDR1 SNHLY and CDR2 FYNNEI. The CDR3 runs to 15 residues. As DNA, the CDR3 is TGTGCCAGCAGTGCGGGGGGACCGAACACCGGGGAGCTGTTTTTT. Translated, it gives CASSAGGPNTGELFF.

This clonotype turned up a few times. The J gene is TRBJ1-1, the V gene TRBV7-9; D unresolved. The CDR3 is made up of 13 amino acids. Germline V gene data show CDR1 as SEHNR and CDR2 as FQNEAQ (reference sequence). With 5 bases removed from V and 1 base from J, the gap between germline ends came to 8 bases. The CDR3 loop is CASSQNSNTEAFF. CDR3 coding DNA: TGTGCCAGCAGCCAAAACTCGAACACTGAAGCTTTCTTT.

This clonotype was picked up many times. This chain joins TRBV6-1 and TRBJ2-5; 12 positions agree with TRBD2. The CDR3 loop spans 16 amino acids. The germline CDR1 and CDR2 sequences are MNHNS and SASEGT. Trimming removed 4 bases from V and 2 bases from J; junction bases left unmatched: 5. The CDR3 is CASSAASGGVQETQYF. CDR3 nucleotide sequence: TGTGCCAGCAGTGCCGCTAGCGGGGGGGTTCAAGAGACCCAGTACTTC.

This clonotype was counted a few times. The chain joins TRBV27 to TRBJ2-3, with D unresolved. Germline V gives CDR1 MNHEY, CDR2 SMNVEV (reference sequence). This CDR3 is 14 amino acids long. V was pared by 0 bases and J by 3 bases, with 7 bases between. The CDR3 sequence: CASSLSTPTDTQYF. Written as DNA, the CDR3 is TGTGCCAGCAGTTTATCGACACCTACAGATACGCAGTATTTT.

This clonotype was recorded a few times. The chain employs TRBV19 and TRBJ2-2; possible D gene TRBD2, 6 bases. V shed 4 bases and J shed 3 bases, with 21 bases lying between them. Germline V lookup: CDR1 LNHDA, CDR2 SQIVND (reference sequence). The CDR3 runs 18 residues. CDR3 DNA sequence: TGTGCCAGTAGTAAACCACCTTGGGTGCGGGATTACACCGGGGAGCTGTTTTTT. This codes for CASSKPPWVRDYTGELFF.

This clonotype occurred a few times. V is TRBV7-8 and J is TRBJ1-5; 7 bases are a match to TRBD1. Germline values: CDR1 SGHVS, CDR2 FQNEAQ. CDR3 length equals 14 residues. V was pared by 5 bases and J by 5 bases, with 6 bases of the junction left unmatched. In DNA form, the CDR3 reads TGTGCCAGCAGCGTCGACAGGGTAGATCAGCCCCAGCATTTT. Translation gives CASSVDRVDQPQHF.

This clonotype has at least ten counts. The chain uses TRBV12-3 or TRBV12-4 and TRBJ1-1; a possible D gene is TRBD1 (6 bases). The CDR3 is made up of 14 amino acids. The germline V and J ends were trimmed by 7 bases and 3 bases, with 15 bases remaining between them. The CDR3 is CASTLGGGHTEAFF. The CDR3 DNA reads as TGTGCCAGCACCTTGGGAGGGGGGCACACTGAAGCTTTCTTT.

Comment on this clonotype: The junction shows a germline mismatch at one end, possibly a read error. The CDR3 nucleotides read TGCAGCGCTGAATTGGTTGGGGACAAAAACATTCAGTACTTC. This translates into CSAELVGDKNIQYF. The rearrangement links TRBV29-1 to TRBJ2-4; no clear D gene. There are 14 residues in the CDR3. The V gene's germline CDR1 is SQVTM and CDR2 ANQGSEA.

This clonotype was found many times. The genes are TRBV12-3 or TRBV12-4 and TRBJ2-5; no clear D gene. This CDR3 region has 13 residues. With 6 bases removed from V and 0 bases from J, the gap between germline ends came to 8 bases. The CDR3 DNA is TGTGCCAGCAGCCCAATCGACCAAGAGACCCAGTACTTC. Translation: CASSPIDQETQYF.

The chain is built from TRBV30 and TRBJ2-7; 8 bases are a match to TRBD2. The J segment lost 2 bases and the V segment lost 2 bases, leaving 5 bases of the junction unmatched. Per germline, CDR1 GTSNPN and CDR2 SVGIG (reference sequence). The CDR3 extends over 14 amino acids. The CDR3 loop is CAWSSSGPTYEQYF. The CDR3 DNA is TGTGCCTGGAGTTCTAGCGGGCCTACCTACGAGCAGTACTTC.

This chain uses TRBV28 with TRBJ2-1, with D unclear. The germline gives CDR1 MDHEN, CDR2 SYDVKM. Trimming shortened V by 3 bases and J by 3 bases, and 6 bases separated the two germline ends. The CDR3 has 13 amino acids. The chain's CDR3 is CASSFVYYNEQFF. CDR3 DNA: TGTGCCAGCAGTTTCGTTTACTACAATGAGCAGTTCTTC. Based on the CDR3 plus reference TRBV28 and TRBJ2-1, the full variable domain is DVKVTQSSRYLVKRTGEKVFLECVQDMDHENMFWYRQDPGLGLRLIYFSYDVKMKEKGDIPEGYSVSREKKERFSLILESASTNQTSMYLCASSFVYYNEQFFGPGTRLTVL.

The sample holds a few counts of this clonotype. The chain uses TRBV20-1 and TRBJ2-2; 9 bases fit TRBD2. Per germline, CDR1 DFQATT and CDR2 SNEGSKA (reference sequence). This CDR3 is built from 12 residues. The junction had 3 bases not matched to a gene; V was cut back by 5 bases and J by 8 bases. In nucleotides, the CDR3 is TGCAGTGCTCGCGGGGGGGGGGGGGAGCTGTTTTTT. It encodes CSARGGGGELFF.

This clonotype was recorded a few times. V and J are TRBV4-1 and TRBJ1-1, with D perhaps matching TRBD1 (6 bases). The CDR3 totals 14 residues. Trimming stripped 0 bases from V and 7 bases from J, with 12 bases between. The germline V gene encodes CDR1 MGHRA and CDR2 YSYEKL. The CDR3 here is CASSQEQGGIEAFF. CDR3 nucleotides: TGCGCCAGCAGCCAAGAACAGGGAGGGATTGAAGCTTTCTTT.

The rearrangement uses TRBV19 and TRBJ2-1, with TRBD2 identical over 8 bases. The CDR3 has 16 residues. The V gene end was trimmed by 3 bases and the J gene end by 6 bases; junction bases not matched to a gene: 10. Germline loops: CDR1 LNHDA, CDR2 SQIVND (reference sequence). This CDR3 is CASSIVVGGGRNEQFF. Here the CDR3 DNA reads TGTGCCAGTAGTATCGTAGTCGGGGGGGGACGCAATGAGCAGTTCTTC.

The chain carries TRBV20-1 and TRBJ1-1; possibly TRBD1 for D (5 bases). Germline V CDR1 and CDR2: DFQATT, SNEGSKA (reference sequence). The length of the CDR3 is 13 residues. The V end lost 4 bases, the J end lost 0 bases, and 9 bases lay between the germline ends. The CDR3 spells CSAIRQMNTEAFF. The CDR3 DNA reads as TGCAGTGCTATAAGACAGATGAACACTGAAGCTTTCTTT.

This clonotype appeared a few times. This chain uses TRBV7-2 with TRBJ2-1; D tentatively reads TRBD1 or TRBD2 (5 bases each). The CDR3 totals 18 residues. V was shortened by 5 bases and J by 5 bases, with 25 bases between the two germline ends. Germline CDR1 reads SGHTA; CDR2 reads FQGNSA. The chain's CDR3 is CASSLRIGTKPFNNEQFF. CDR3 DNA: TGTGCCAGCAGCCTTAGAATCGGGACGAAACCGTTCAACAATGAGCAGTTCTTC.

This clonotype has more than one count but fewer than ten. The chain couples TRBV4-2 to TRBJ2-2; 10 nucleotides agree with TRBD2. The germline V gene encodes CDR1 LGHNA and CDR2 YNFKEQ. CDR3 size: 19 residues. Trimming took 4 bases from V and 6 from J; bases not matched to a gene: 17. The CDR3 DNA reads as TGTGCCAGCAGCCTGTTTCAGAGGGTTGCTAGCGGGAGATCCGGGGAGCTGTTTTTT. This encodes CASSLFQRVASGRSGELFF.

Concerning this clonotype itself: This sequence may be a read error, since a much larger clone differs from it by one base. The rearrangement uses TRBV3-1 and TRBJ1-1; 7 nucleotides agree with TRBD1. The CDR3 sequence is 15 residues long. The trim removed 2 bases at V and 1 base at J, leaving 4 bases unmatched. Per germline, CDR1 LGHDT and CDR2 YNNKEL (reference sequence). The CDR3 is CASSQLTGRNTEAFF. CDR3 coding DNA: TGTGCCAGCAGCCAACTGACAGGGAGGAACACTGAAGCTTTCTTT.